One and the same sample provided the 6 T cell receptor beta chains below, sequenced in a study of blood T cell repertoires in COVID-19. Libraries were prepared by immunoSEQ multiplex PCR; TCRdb keeps only in-frame clonotypes and omits some of them. The data show 48,000 or so clones, with just over 85% seen just once and less than 3% held by the top ten. The sample consisted of peripheral blood. The receptors derive from a woman older than 75 with COVID-19, enrolled during active disease.

This clone occurred once. V gene TRBV3-1 (or the pseudogene TRBV3-2) combines with J gene TRBJ1-1; weak D call: TRBD1 (5 bases). V gave up 3 bases and J gave up 4 bases, with 12 bases separating them. Looked up from germline, CDR1 is LGHDT and CDR2 is YNNKEL (reference sequence). The CDR3 contains 14 residues. DNA of the CDR3: TGTGCCAGCAGCCAGAGCGGGGGAACCACTGAAGCTTTCTTT. Its translation is CASSQSGGTTEAFF.

This clone occurred a few times. The V gene is TRBV12-5, the J gene TRBJ2-1, with a possible D match to TRBD1 (6 bases). Deletions cut 6 bases from V and 7 bases from J, with 16 bases between. Germline V gene lookup returns CDR1 LGHNT and CDR2 FRNRAP. CDR3 length: 14 amino acids. Written as DNA, the CDR3 is TGTGCTAGTGGGCGAGGACAGCCCGGGAATGAGCAGTTCTTC. Protein sequence: CASGRGQPGNEQFF.

V gene TRBV23-1 combines with J gene TRBJ2-1; 10 bases fit TRBD2. TRBV23-1 is an ORF, with its function uncertain. Trimming took 0 bases from V and 3 from J; bases not matched to a gene: 8. This CDR3 is 18 amino acids long. The CDR3 nucleotides read TGCGCCAGCAGTCAATCGGAGGCTAGCGGGGGTGTCTACAATGAGCAGTTCTTC. Translation: CASSQSEASGGVYNEQFF.

The rearrangement uses TRBV4-1 and TRBJ2-1, with 11 bases lining up with TRBD2. CDR3 length equals 18 residues. Germline loops: CDR1 MGHRA, CDR2 YSYEKL. With 2 bases clipped from V and 0 bases from J, the junction kept 6 bases outside the gene matches. CDR3 protein: CASSQTASGGSSYNEQFF. CDR3 nucleotides: TGCGCCAGCAGCCAAACGGCTAGCGGGGGGAGCTCCTACAATGAGCAGTTCTTC.

The chain is built from TRBV5-4 and TRBJ1-2; D remains ambiguous. CDR3 length equals 17 residues. Germline assignment: CDR1 SGHNT and CDR2 YYREEE (reference sequence). Trimming cost V 3 bases and J 4 bases, with 22 bases left between them. The DNA for the CDR3 is TGTGCCAGCAGCTCCCAAAAAGGAACAGAAGGCCTCTATGGCTACACCTTC. Its translation is CASSSQKGTEGLYGYTF.

The rearrangement uses TRBV18 and TRBJ2-7; D ambiguous. The CDR3 runs to 16 residues. Trimming removed 0 bases from V and 0 bases from J, with 12 bases in between. Germline lookup yields CDR1 KGHSH and CDR2 LQKENI. The CDR3 DNA sequence: TGTGCCAGCTCACCACCGCTCGGTTCTACCTCCTACGAGCAGTACTTC. It specifies CASSPPLGSTSYEQYF.